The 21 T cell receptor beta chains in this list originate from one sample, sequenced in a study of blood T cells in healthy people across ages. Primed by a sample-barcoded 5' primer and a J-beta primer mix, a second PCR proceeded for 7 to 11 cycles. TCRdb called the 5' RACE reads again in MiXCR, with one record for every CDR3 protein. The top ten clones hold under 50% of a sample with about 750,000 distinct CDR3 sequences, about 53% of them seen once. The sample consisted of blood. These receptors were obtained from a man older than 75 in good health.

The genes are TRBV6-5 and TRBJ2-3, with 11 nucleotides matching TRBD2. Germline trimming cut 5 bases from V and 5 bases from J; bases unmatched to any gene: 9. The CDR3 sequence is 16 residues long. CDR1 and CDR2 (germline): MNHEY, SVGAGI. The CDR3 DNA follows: TGTGCCAGCAGTCCAAGACTAGCGGGACAGGGAGATACGCAGTATTTT. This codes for CASSPRLAGQGDTQYF.

The CDR3 is CASSGRLAGSGEQFF. DNA for the CDR3: TGCGCCAGCAGTGGGAGACTAGCGGGGAGCGGTGAGCAGTTCTTC. The genes are TRBV10-2 and TRBJ2-1, with 11 nucleotides matching TRBD2. CDR1 is WSHSY, CDR2 SAAADI, per germline. The CDR3 totals 15 residues. With 4 bases clipped from V and 9 bases from J, the junction kept 8 bases outside the gene matches.

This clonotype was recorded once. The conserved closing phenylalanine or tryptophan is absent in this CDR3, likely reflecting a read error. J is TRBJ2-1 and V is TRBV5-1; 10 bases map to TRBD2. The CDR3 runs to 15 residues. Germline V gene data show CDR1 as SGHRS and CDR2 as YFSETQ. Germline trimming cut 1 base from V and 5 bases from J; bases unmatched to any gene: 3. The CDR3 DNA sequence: TGCGCCAGCAGCTTGAGCGGGAGGGTCAACAATGAGCAGTTCTCC. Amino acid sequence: CASSLSGRVNNEQFS.

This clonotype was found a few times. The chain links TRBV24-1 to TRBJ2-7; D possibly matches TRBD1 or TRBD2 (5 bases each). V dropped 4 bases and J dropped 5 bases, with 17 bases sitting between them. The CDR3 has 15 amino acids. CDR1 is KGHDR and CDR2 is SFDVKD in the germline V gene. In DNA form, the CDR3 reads TGTGCCACCAGTGACCACGGGACGGGCGAAGACGAGCAGTACTTC. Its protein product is CATSDHGTGEDEQYF.

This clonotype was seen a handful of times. CDR3: CASSESWGNYEQYF. The CDR3 region has the DNA TGTGCCAGCAGTGAATCGTGGGGGAACTACGAGCAGTACTTC. The rearrangement links TRBV6-1 to TRBJ2-7; either TRBD1 or TRBD2 may supply D (5 bases each). Trimming removed 2 bases at V and 3 bases at J, with 11 bases between. The germline CDR1 and CDR2 sequences are MNHNS and SASEGT. The CDR3 length is 14 residues.

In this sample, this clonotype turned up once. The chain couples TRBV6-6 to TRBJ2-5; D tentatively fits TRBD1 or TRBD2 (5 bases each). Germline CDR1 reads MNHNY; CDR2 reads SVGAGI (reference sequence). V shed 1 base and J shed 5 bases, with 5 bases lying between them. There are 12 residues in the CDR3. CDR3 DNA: TGTGCCAGCAGTTACTGGGGGGAGACCCAGTACTTC. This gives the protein CASSYWGETQYF.

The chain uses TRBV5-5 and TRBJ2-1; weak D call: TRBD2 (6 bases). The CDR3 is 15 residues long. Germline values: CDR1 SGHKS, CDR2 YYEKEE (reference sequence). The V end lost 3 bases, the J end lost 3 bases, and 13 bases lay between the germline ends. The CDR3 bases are TGTGCCAGCAGCTCGGACGCGGGGTACTACAATGAGCAGTTCTTC. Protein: CASSSDAGYYNEQFF.

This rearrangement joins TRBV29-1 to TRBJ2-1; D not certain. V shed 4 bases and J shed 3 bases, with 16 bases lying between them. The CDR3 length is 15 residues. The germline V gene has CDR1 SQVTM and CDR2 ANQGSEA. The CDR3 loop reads CSVGTLIGSYNEQFF. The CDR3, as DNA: TGCAGCGTTGGGACCCTAATTGGCAGCTACAATGAGCAGTTCTTC.

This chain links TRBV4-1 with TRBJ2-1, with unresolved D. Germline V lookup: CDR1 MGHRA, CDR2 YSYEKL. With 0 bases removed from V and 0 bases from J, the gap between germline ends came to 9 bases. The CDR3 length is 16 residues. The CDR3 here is CASSQDVLSSYNEQFF. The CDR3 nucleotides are TGCGCCAGCAGCCAAGATGTCCTGAGCTCCTACAATGAGCAGTTCTTC.

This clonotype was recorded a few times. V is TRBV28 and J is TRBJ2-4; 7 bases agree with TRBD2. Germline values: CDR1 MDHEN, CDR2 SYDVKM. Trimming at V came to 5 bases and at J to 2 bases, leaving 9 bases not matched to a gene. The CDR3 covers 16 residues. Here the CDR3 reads CASSQLAGGSKNIQYF. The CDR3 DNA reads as TGTGCCAGCAGTCAACTCGCCGGGGGGTCCAAAAACATTCAGTACTTC.

The CDR3, as DNA: TGTGCCAGCAGTTGGACAGACAGGGCCTACGAGCAGTACTTC. The encoded protein is CASSWTDRAYEQYF. The rearrangement uses TRBV6-5 and TRBJ2-5, with 7 bases matching TRBD1. The DNA end is more similar to TRBJ2-7, so the J call may be wrong. The V gene's germline CDR1 is MNHEY and CDR2 SVGAGI. The CDR3 has 14 residues.

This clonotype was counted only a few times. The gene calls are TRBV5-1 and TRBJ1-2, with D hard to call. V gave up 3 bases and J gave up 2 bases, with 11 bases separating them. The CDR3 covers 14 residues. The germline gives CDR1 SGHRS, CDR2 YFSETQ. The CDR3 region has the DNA TGCGCCAGCAGCTCGGCAGATTTAAACTATGGCTACACCTTC. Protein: CASSSADLNYGYTF.

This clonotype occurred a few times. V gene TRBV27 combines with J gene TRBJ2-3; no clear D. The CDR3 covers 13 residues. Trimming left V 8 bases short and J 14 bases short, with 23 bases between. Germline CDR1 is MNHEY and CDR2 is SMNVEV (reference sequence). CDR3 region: CASQGRWVGYAYF. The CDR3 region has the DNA TGTGCCAGCCAAGGAAGGTGGGTCGGATACGCGTATTTT.

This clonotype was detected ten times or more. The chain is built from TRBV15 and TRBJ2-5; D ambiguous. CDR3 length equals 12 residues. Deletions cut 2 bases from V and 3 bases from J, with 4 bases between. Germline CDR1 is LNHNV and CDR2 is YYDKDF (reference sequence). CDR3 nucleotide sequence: TGTGCCACCAGCAGACACAAAGAGACCCAGTACTTC. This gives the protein CATSRHKETQYF.

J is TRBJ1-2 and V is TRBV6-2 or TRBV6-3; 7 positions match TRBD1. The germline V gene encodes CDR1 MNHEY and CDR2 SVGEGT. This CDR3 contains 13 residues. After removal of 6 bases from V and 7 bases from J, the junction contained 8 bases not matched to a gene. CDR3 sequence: CASRPQGVGGYTF. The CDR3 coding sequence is TGTGCCAGCAGGCCCCAGGGGGTCGGTGGCTACACCTTC.

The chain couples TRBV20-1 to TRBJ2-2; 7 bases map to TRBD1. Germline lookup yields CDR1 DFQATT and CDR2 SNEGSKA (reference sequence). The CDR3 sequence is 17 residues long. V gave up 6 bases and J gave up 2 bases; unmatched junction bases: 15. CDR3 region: CSAIKPGTAINTGELFF. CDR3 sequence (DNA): TGCAGTGCCATAAAACCGGGGACAGCAATTAACACCGGGGAGCTGTTTTTT.

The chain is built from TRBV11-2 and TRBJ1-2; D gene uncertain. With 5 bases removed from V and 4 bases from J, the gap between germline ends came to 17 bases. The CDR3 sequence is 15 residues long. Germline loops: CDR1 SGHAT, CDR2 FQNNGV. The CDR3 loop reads CASSRGGQGPYGYTF. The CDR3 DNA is TGTGCCAGCAGCCGAGGAGGTCAAGGGCCCTATGGCTACACCTTC.

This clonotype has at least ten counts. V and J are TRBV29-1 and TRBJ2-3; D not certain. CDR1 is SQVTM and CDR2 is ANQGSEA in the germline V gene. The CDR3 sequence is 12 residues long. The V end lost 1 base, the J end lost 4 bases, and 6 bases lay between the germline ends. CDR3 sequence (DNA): TGCAGCGTTGAAGGCGTCGCAGATACGCAGTATTTT. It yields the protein CSVEGVADTQYF.

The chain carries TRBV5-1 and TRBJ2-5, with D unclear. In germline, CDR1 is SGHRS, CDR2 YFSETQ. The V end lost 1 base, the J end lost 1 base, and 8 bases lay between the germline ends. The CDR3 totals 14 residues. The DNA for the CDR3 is TGCGCCAGCAGCTTGTTGAGGACCCAAGAGACCCAGTACTTC. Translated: CASSLLRTQETQYF.

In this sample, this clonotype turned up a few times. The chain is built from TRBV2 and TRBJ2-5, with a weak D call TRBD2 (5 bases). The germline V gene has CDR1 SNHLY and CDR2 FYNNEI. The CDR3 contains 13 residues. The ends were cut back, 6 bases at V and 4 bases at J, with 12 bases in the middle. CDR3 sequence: CASSVQRVETQYF. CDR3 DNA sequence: TGTGCCAGCAGCGTCCAGAGGGTAGAGACCCAGTACTTC.

CDR3 bases: TGTGCCAGCAGTTCCTCCCCCAGCGGGAGCCCAGATACGCAGTATTTT. Its translation: CASSSSPSGSPDTQYF. The chain combines TRBV12-3 or TRBV12-4 with TRBJ2-3, with 8 bases identical to TRBD2. J was trimmed by 4 bases and V by 4 bases; bases with no gene match: 10. This CDR3 is built from 16 residues.